A single sample gave rise to the 18 T cell receptor beta chains below, sequenced in a study of blood T cell repertoires in COVID-19. Only in-frame clones appear in the TCRdb table, and some are missing; sequencing was by immunoSEQ multiplex PCR. Of some 530,000 clones listed, roughly nine tenths are singletons. Source material: PBMCs or T cells enriched from blood (not recorded which). These receptors were taken from a woman aged 55-70 years who had recovered from COVID-19.

The chain employs TRBV5-1 and TRBJ2-2; possibly TRBD1 for D (6 bases). The V gene lost 4 bases and the J gene lost 0 bases, with 19 bases spanning the gap. From germline, CDR1 is SGHRS and CDR2 YFSETQ. The CDR3 consists of 18 residues. Written as DNA, the CDR3 is TGCGCCAGCAGCGAAAGATACAGGGAGTGGGCGAACACCGGGGAGCTGTTTTTT. Protein product: CASSERYREWANTGELFF.

This clone was seen just once. This rearrangement joins TRBV19 to TRBJ1-6, with 9 bases that match TRBD1. This CDR3 has 13 amino acids. Germline CDR1 and CDR2: LNHDA and SQIVND (reference sequence). With 7 bases clipped from V and 7 bases from J, the junction kept 2 bases outside the gene matches. The CDR3 loop reads CASTGTGNSPLHF. CDR3 DNA: TGTGCCAGTACCGGGACAGGGAATTCACCCCTCCACTTT.

The chain recombines TRBV28 with TRBJ2-2; the D gene is possibly TRBD1 (5 bases). Trimming left V 3 bases short and J 8 bases short, with 16 bases between. CDR1 is MDHEN and CDR2 is SYDVKM in the germline V gene. This CDR3 comprises 15 residues. The CDR3 region is CASSFSGPILGELFF. CDR3 DNA sequence: TGTGCCAGCAGTTTCTCAGGGCCCATTCTGGGGGAGCTGTTTTTT.

The J gene is TRBJ1-6, the V gene TRBV14; unclear D gene. CDR1 is SGHDN and CDR2 is FVKESK in the germline V gene. V was trimmed by 1 base and J by 10 bases, leaving 14 bases between them. The CDR3 has 15 residues. The CDR3 is CASSQGAVNESPLHF. The DNA for the CDR3 is TGTGCCAGCAGCCAAGGGGCTGTTAATGAGTCACCCCTCCACTTT.

The J gene is TRBJ1-2, the V gene TRBV5-1; D remains unclear. The length of the CDR3 is 15 residues. V lost 0 bases and J lost 3, with 12 bases in between. Germline V CDR1 and CDR2: SGHRS, YFSETQ. CDR3: CASSLDPGNYYGYTF. The CDR3 bases are TGCGCCAGCAGCTTGGATCCGGGGAACTACTATGGCTACACCTTC. Full variable domain (outside the CDR3, taken from reference TRBV5-1 and TRBJ1-2): KAGVTQTPRYLIKTRGQQVTLSCSPISGHRSVSWYQQTPGQGLQFLFEYFSETQRNKGNFPGRFSGRQFSNSRSEMNVSTLELGDSALYLCASSLDPGNYYGYTFGSGTRLTVV.

The chain couples TRBV6-5 to TRBJ1-6; D is perhaps TRBD1 (6 bases). From germline, CDR1 is MNHEY and CDR2 SVGAGI. The germline V and J ends were trimmed by 6 bases and 7 bases, with 16 bases remaining between them. CDR3 length: 15 amino acids. The CDR3 protein is CASRDEGVGNSPLHF. CDR3 bases: TGTGCCAGCAGGGACGAGGGGGTAGGGAATTCACCCCTCCACTTT.

The rearrangement uses TRBV5-6 and TRBJ2-2; D unclear. Trimming took off 4 bases at V and 7 bases at J, with 11 bases between the two ends. This CDR3 spans 13 amino acids. Per the germline V gene, CDR1 is SGHDT and CDR2 is YYEEEE. The chain's CDR3 is CASSPPSGGELFF. The CDR3 region has the DNA TGTGCCAGCAGCCCACCCTCCGGCGGGGAGCTGTTTTTT.

The gene calls are TRBV7-6 and TRBJ2-5; 9 nucleotides line up with TRBD2. Germline loops: CDR1 SGHVS, CDR2 FNYEAQ. CDR3 length: 16 amino acids. V gave up 5 bases and J gave up 1 base; unmatched junction bases: 8. The CDR3 loop reads CASSPPQRGVQETQYF. CDR3 bases: TGTGCCAGCAGCCCTCCTCAGCGGGGGGTCCAAGAGACCCAGTACTTC. Combining the CDR3 with reference TRBV7-6 and TRBJ2-5 gives the whole variable domain GAGVSQSPRYKVTKRGQDVALRCDPISGHVSLYWYRQALGQGPEFLTYFNYEAQQDKSGLPNDRFSAERPEGSISTLTIQRTEQRDSAMYRCASSPPQRGVQETQYFGPGTRLLVL.

This clone was observed a handful of times. The chain has TRBV14 and TRBJ1-2, with D unresolved. The CDR3 sequence is 12 residues long. The germline gives CDR1 SGHDN, CDR2 FVKESK. Trimming left V 5 bases short and J 5 bases short, with 9 bases between. The CDR3 nucleotides are TGTGCCAGCAGCATTACGGGGTATGGCTACACCTTC. This sequence encodes CASSITGYGYTF.

V and J are TRBV28 and TRBJ1-2, with D unresolved. CDR1 MDHEN and CDR2 SYDVKM come from the germline V gene. Trimming pared 7 bases from V and 7 bases from J, leaving 10 bases between. The CDR3 loop spans 11 amino acids. CDR3 in amino acids: CASTSNGGYTF. CDR3 bases: TGTGCCAGCACCTCAAACGGTGGCTACACCTTC.

This chain connects TRBV6-6 to TRBJ1-5, with 7 bases identical to TRBD1. J lost 7 bases, V lost 0 bases, and 6 bases had no gene match. The CDR3 totals 15 residues. CDR1 and CDR2 from the germline V gene are MNHNY and SVGAGI (reference sequence). Written as DNA, the CDR3 is TGTGCCAGCAGTTACTCGGCCAGGGGGGACCAGCCCCAGCATTTT. This gives the protein CASSYSARGDQPQHF.

The V gene is TRBV5-1, the J gene TRBJ1-2, with TRBD1 identical over 9 bases. There are 16 residues in the CDR3. Germline V gene sequence: CDR1 SGHRS, CDR2 YFSETQ. V lost 4 bases and J lost 8; bases outside the gene matches: 15. As DNA, the CDR3 is TGCGCCAGCAGCGTGGTGACAGGACAGGGGATAGGAGGCTACACCTTC. Translation gives CASSVVTGQGIGGYTF.

The chain uses TRBV6-2 or TRBV6-3 and TRBJ1-5, with a weak D call TRBD1 (6 bases). Trimming stripped 5 bases from V and 2 bases from J, with 16 bases between. This CDR3 spans 16 amino acids. The germline V gene has CDR1 MNHEY and CDR2 SVGEGT. CDR3 sequence: CASSHPRGPGNQPQHF. The CDR3 bases are TGTGCCAGCAGTCACCCCAGGGGCCCTGGCAATCAGCCCCAGCATTTT.

The chain carries TRBV3-1 (or the pseudogene TRBV3-2) and TRBJ1-1; no definite D call. The CDR3 totals 14 residues. From germline, CDR1 is LGHDT and CDR2 YNNKEL (reference sequence). The V end lost 0 bases, the J end lost 5 bases, and 10 bases lay between the germline ends. CDR3 protein: CASSQETGVTEAFF. CDR3 coding DNA: TGTGCCAGCAGCCAAGAAACCGGGGTTACTGAAGCTTTCTTT.

This clone is a singleton in its sample. The chain couples TRBV2 to TRBJ2-5; 10 bases fit TRBD2. With 6 bases clipped from V and 4 bases from J, the junction kept 5 bases outside the gene matches. CDR1 and CDR2 (germline): SNHLY, FYNNEI. CDR3 length: 14 amino acids. CDR3 region: CASSQRGGRETQYF. The CDR3 coding sequence is TGTGCCAGCAGCCAGCGGGGGGGCCGAGAGACCCAGTACTTC.

The DNA of the CDR3 is TGCAGCGTTGAAAAGGCGGGAGGAGAGACCCAGTACTTC. This sequence encodes CSVEKAGGETQYF. The chain combines TRBV29-1 with TRBJ2-5, with 8 bases fitting TRBD2. J lost 4 bases, V lost 2 bases, and 3 bases had no gene match. This CDR3 spans 13 amino acids. CDR1 and CDR2 (germline): SQVTM, ANQGSEA.

V gene TRBV19 combines with J gene TRBJ1-1; D not certain. The CDR3 is 14 residues long. The V gene lost 7 bases and the J gene lost 2 bases, with 14 bases spanning the gap. CDR1 and CDR2 (germline): LNHDA, SQIVND (reference sequence). Here the CDR3 reads CASTATPGNTEAFF. For the CDR3, the DNA is TGTGCCAGTACCGCGACACCAGGAAACACTGAAGCTTTCTTT.

This clone occurred once. V is TRBV29-1 and J is TRBJ1-5; no firm D call. This CDR3 spans 13 amino acids. Germline V gene lookup returns CDR1 SQVTM and CDR2 ANQGSEA. Trimming pared 4 bases from V and 5 bases from J, leaving 12 bases between. The CDR3 spells CSVGRTADQPQHF. CDR3 bases: TGCAGCGTTGGGAGGACGGCTGATCAGCCCCAGCATTTT.